Following are 26 T cell receptor beta chains from one sample sequenced in a study of cytomegalovirus exposure and HLA in healthy donors. The primer mix had 60 Vbeta and 13 Jbeta primers. Clones were read by immunoSEQ multiplex PCR, and TCRdb kept only the in-frame ones, dropping some. In the table there are roughly 140,000 clones, almost 85% of which are singletons. The source material was PBMCs. These receptors all stem from an older woman in good health and CMV-seropositive.

V gene TRBV5-1 combines with J gene TRBJ2-5; D gene ambiguous. V lost 4 bases and J lost 2, with 6 bases in between. This CDR3 is built from 12 residues. Germline V gene data show CDR1 as SGHRS and CDR2 as YFSETQ. CDR3 in amino acids: CASSPPQETQYF. The CDR3, as DNA: TGCGCCAGCAGCCCCCCACAAGAGACCCAGTACTTC. Using reference TRBV5-1 and TRBJ2-5 for the parts outside the CDR3, the full variable domain is KAGVTQTPRYLIKTRGQQVTLSCSPISGHRSVSWYQQTPGQGLQFLFEYFSETQRNKGNFPGRFSGRQFSNSRSEMNVSTLELGDSALYLCASSPPQETQYFGPGTRLLVL.

The chain uses TRBV30 and TRBJ1-6, with 11 bases lining up with TRBD1. Germline-derived CDR1 and CDR2 are GTSNPN and SVGIG (reference sequence). This CDR3 contains 14 residues. After removal of 3 bases from V and 14 bases from J, the junction contained 9 bases not matched to a gene. The DNA of the CDR3 is TGTGCCTGGAGACCGATCGGACAGGGGGCGACCCTCCACTTT. It yields the protein CAWRPIGQGATLHF.

The chain has TRBV29-1 and TRBJ2-5; a weak D match, TRBD1 (6 bases). Per germline, CDR1 SQVTM and CDR2 ANQGSEA. V was clipped by 8 bases and J by 2 bases, with 12 bases between them. The CDR3 has 12 amino acids. In nucleotides, the CDR3 is TGCAGCTCAAGGACAGCACAAGAGACCCAGTACTTC. Translated, it gives CSSRTAQETQYF.

The V call is TRBV28, the J call TRBJ1-1; no clear D. V lost 3 bases and J lost 7, with 15 bases in between. The V gene's germline CDR1 is MDHEN and CDR2 SYDVKM. The CDR3 extends over 14 amino acids. CDR3 region: CASSFSTRQIEAFF. In nucleotides, the CDR3 is TGTGCCAGCAGTTTCTCCACGCGGCAGATTGAAGCTTTCTTT.

This chain joins TRBV7-6 and TRBJ2-5; 12 bases match TRBD1. Trimming took 5 bases from V and 5 from J; bases not matched to a gene: 6. Per germline, CDR1 SGHVS and CDR2 FNYEAQ. CDR3 size: 15 residues. CDR3 amino acids: CASSPGTGGWETQYF. The CDR3 DNA reads as TGTGCCAGCAGCCCCGGGACAGGGGGCTGGGAGACCCAGTACTTC.

V gene TRBV19 combines with J gene TRBJ1-3; weak D call: TRBD1 (6 bases). V lost 3 bases and J lost 7, with 10 bases in between. This CDR3 spans 13 amino acids. Germline V gene lookup returns CDR1 LNHDA and CDR2 SQIVND (reference sequence). In nucleotides, the CDR3 is TGTGCCAGTAGTATGCAGGGGAAGAACACCATATATTTT. It specifies CASSMQGKNTIYF.

This chain links TRBV10-3 with TRBJ1-1; perhaps TRBD1 as D (6 bases). The CDR3 is 11 residues long. The V and J ends lost 10 bases and 8 bases respectively, with 14 bases between them. Germline lookup yields CDR1 ENHRY and CDR2 SYGVKD. CDR3 DNA sequence: TGTGCCAACAGCCCCGGGACAGAAGCTTTCTTT. Its protein is CANSPGTEAFF.

The chain uses TRBV15 and TRBJ1-2, with 10 bases that match TRBD1. The germline V gene encodes CDR1 LNHNV and CDR2 YYDKDF (reference sequence). The CDR3 contains 14 residues. V lost 3 bases to trimming and J lost 4 bases; unmatched junction nucleotides: 2. CDR3 DNA sequence: TGTGCCACCAGCAGCCGGACAGGGGGCTATGGCTACACCTTC. This gives the protein CATSSRTGGYGYTF.

The J gene is TRBJ1-2, the V gene TRBV19, with D maybe TRBD1 (6 bases). V was clipped by 6 bases and J by 2 bases, with 16 bases between them. The CDR3 is 15 residues long. Germline lookup yields CDR1 LNHDA and CDR2 SQIVND (reference sequence). DNA of the CDR3: TGTGCCAGTAGAAGGGGGGAGGGGGTCAACTATGGCTACACCTTC. The encoded protein is CASRRGEGVNYGYTF.

The rearrangement uses TRBV29-1 and TRBJ2-1, with 9 bases lining up with TRBD1. The germline V gene encodes CDR1 SQVTM and CDR2 ANQGSEA. V lost 1 base, J lost 4 bases, and 23 bases stayed unmatched. The CDR3 runs 21 residues. Here the CDR3 DNA reads TGCAGCGTTGAAGTCCGGACAGGGGTTAGGGGTAGCGGTTTGACGTACAATGAGCAGTTCTTC. It is translated as CSVEVRTGVRGSGLTYNEQFF.

The gene calls are TRBV28 and TRBJ1-4; D may be TRBD1 (6 bases). V lost 7 bases and J lost 1, with 16 bases in between. CDR1 and CDR2 (germline): MDHEN, SYDVKM. The CDR3 covers 16 residues. The CDR3 reads CASKLQGDVTNEKLFF. CDR3 DNA: TGTGCCAGCAAATTACAGGGTGATGTAACTAATGAAAAACTGTTTTTT.

V usage is TRBV5-1 and J usage is TRBJ2-1, with 10 bases aligning to TRBD2. CDR1 and CDR2 (germline): SGHRS, YFSETQ. The CDR3 is 16 residues long. Germline trimming cut 0 bases from V and 0 bases from J; bases unmatched to any gene: 0. As DNA, the CDR3 is TGCGCCAGCAGCTTGGCTAGCGGGAGCTCCTACAATGAGCAGTTCTTC. Protein: CASSLASGSSYNEQFF.

The V and J genes are TRBV6-5 and TRBJ2-3, with 7 bases aligning to TRBD2. The trim removed 8 bases at V and 6 bases at J, leaving 14 bases unmatched. The CDR3 extends over 15 amino acids. Germline V gene lookup returns CDR1 MNHEY and CDR2 SVGAGI. The CDR3 DNA sequence: TGTGCCAGCGCCCGGGCCGGCGGGAGTTCTGATACGCAGTATTTT. This encodes CASARAGGSSDTQYF.

The chain links TRBV28 to TRBJ1-2, with D possibly being TRBD1 (6 bases). CDR3 length: 15 residues. V lost 7 bases and J lost 3, with 18 bases in between. CDR1 and CDR2 from the germline V gene are MDHEN and SYDVKM. The chain's CDR3 is CASIISGQYYYGYTF. CDR3 nucleotides: TGTGCCAGCATCATATCCGGACAGTACTACTATGGCTACACCTTC.

The rearrangement joins TRBV19 to TRBJ1-2, with 7 bases fitting TRBD1. Germline lookup yields CDR1 LNHDA and CDR2 SQIVND (reference sequence). The junction had 7 bases not matched to a gene; V was cut back by 5 bases and J by 4 bases. This CDR3 has 14 amino acids. This CDR3 reads CASSDRDRAYGYTF. In DNA, the CDR3 is TGTGCCAGTAGTGACCGGGACAGAGCCTATGGCTACACCTTC. Full variable domain (missing parts from reference TRBV19 and TRBJ1-2): DGGITQSPKYLFRKEGQNVTLSCEQNLNHDAMYWYRQDPGQGLRLIYYSQIVNDFQKGDIAEGYSVSREKKESFPLTVTSAQKNPTAFYLCASSDRDRAYGYTFGSGTRLTVV.

The chain couples TRBV6-6 to TRBJ2-3, with D perhaps matching TRBD1 (6 bases). This CDR3 region has 16 residues. Trimming took off 6 bases at V and 0 bases at J, with 16 bases between the two ends. Germline assignment: CDR1 MNHNY and CDR2 SVGAGI (reference sequence). The CDR3 loop reads CASSPNREVSTDTQYF. DNA for the CDR3: TGTGCCAGCAGCCCTAACAGGGAAGTGAGCACAGATACGCAGTATTTT.

Written as DNA, the CDR3 is TGCGCCAGCAGCCAGATACAGGGTATGAACACTGAAGCTTTCTTT. Translated, it gives CASSQIQGMNTEAFF. V gene TRBV4-3 combines with J gene TRBJ1-1, with D perhaps matching TRBD1 (6 bases). The CDR3 has 15 amino acids. CDR1 is LGHNA, CDR2 YSLEER, per germline. The V end lost 3 bases, the J end lost 0 bases, and 11 bases lay between the germline ends.

This clone was found a few times. The chain employs TRBV11-2 and TRBJ2-3, with a possible D match to TRBD2 (5 bases). The V end was cut by 5 bases, the J end by 4 bases, with 16 bases between. Germline V gene lookup returns CDR1 SGHAT and CDR2 FQNNGV. CDR3 length: 15 amino acids. The CDR3 DNA sequence: TGTGCCAGCAGCCCTTCGTCGACCGGGGCAGATACGCAGTATTTT. Its protein product is CASSPSSTGADTQYF.

This chain links TRBV28 with TRBJ1-1; a possible D gene is TRBD1 (5 bases). This CDR3 contains 13 residues. Deletions cut 2 bases from V and 4 bases from J, with 8 bases between. CDR1 and CDR2 (germline): MDHEN, SYDVKM. The CDR3 region has the DNA TGTGCCAGCAGTTTAGCGGGGACCACTGAAGCTTTCTTT. Translation gives CASSLAGTTEAFF.

The chain has TRBV5-1 and TRBJ1-3, with D uncertain. V lost 0 bases to trimming and J lost 6 bases, with 10 bases between them. The CDR3 has 14 residues. The germline CDR1 and CDR2 sequences are SGHRS and YFSETQ. CDR3 DNA sequence: TGCGCCAGCAGCTTGGGCCTACGCTTAAACACCATATATTTT. Translation: CASSLGLRLNTIYF.

The rearrangement joins TRBV28 to TRBJ1-5, with D hard to call. The CDR3 sequence is 14 residues long. Trimming took 2 bases from V and 6 from J, leaving 11 bases between them. Germline lookup yields CDR1 MDHEN and CDR2 SYDVKM. CDR3 region: CASSLGPSRQPQHF. DNA of the CDR3: TGTGCCAGCAGTTTAGGTCCCAGTCGTCAGCCCCAGCATTTT.

The chain has TRBV5-8 and TRBJ2-7, with 8 bases that match TRBD2. The germline V gene encodes CDR1 SGHTS and CDR2 YDEGEE. V was pared by 0 bases and J by 1 base, with 0 bases of the junction left unmatched. The CDR3 is 14 residues long. The chain's CDR3 is CASSLGLASYEQYF. In DNA, the CDR3 is TGTGCCAGCAGCTTGGGACTAGCGTCCTACGAGCAGTACTTC.

This chain links TRBV5-1 with TRBJ2-5, with 9 positions matching TRBD2. V gave up 4 bases and J gave up 4 bases; unmatched junction bases: 2. The CDR3 spans 13 residues. Germline CDR1 and CDR2: SGHRS and YFSETQ. Here the CDR3 DNA reads TGCGCCAGCAGCCCGGGACTAGCAGAGACCCAGTACTTC. Its translation: CASSPGLAETQYF. The full variable domain, in which reference TRBV5-1 and TRBJ2-5 provide the parts outside the CDR3, is KAGVTQTPRYLIKTRGQQVTLSCSPISGHRSVSWYQQTPGQGLQFLFEYFSETQRNKGNFPGRFSGRQFSNSRSEMNVSTLELGDSALYLCASSPGLAETQYFGPGTRLLVL.

The chain recombines TRBV5-1 with TRBJ1-5, with 7 bases identical to TRBD1. Germline V CDR1 and CDR2: SGHRS, YFSETQ. V was clipped by 4 bases and J by 4 bases; unmatched bases: 5. The CDR3 covers 14 residues. CDR3 residues: CASSVGTANQPQHF. CDR3 nucleotide sequence: TGCGCCAGCAGCGTCGGGACAGCAAATCAGCCCCAGCATTTT.

The chain couples TRBV6-5 to TRBJ1-1, with D hard to call. CDR1 is MNHEY, CDR2 SVGAGI, per germline. Trimming shortened V by 5 bases and J by 3 bases, and 13 bases separated the two germline ends. The CDR3 sequence is 14 residues long. This CDR3 is CASSGRDRDTEAFF. The DNA of the CDR3 is TGTGCCAGCAGTGGGCGGGATAGGGACACTGAAGCTTTCTTT.

J is TRBJ2-5 and V is TRBV7-2; 11 bases agree with TRBD2. This CDR3 is 16 amino acids long. Germline CDR1 SGHTA, CDR2 FQGNSA. The junction had 8 bases not matched to a gene; V was cut back by 3 bases and J by 5 bases. In DNA form, the CDR3 reads TGTGCCAGCAGCTTGTATAGCGGGAGGGCCGTTGAGACCCAGTACTTC. Translation: CASSLYSGRAVETQYF.